This is a list of T cell receptor beta chains from one sample in a study of OX40 agonist ivuxolimab in advanced cancers. Using immunoSEQ multiplex PCR, the repertoire was profiled, and TCRdb retains in-frame clones only, with some absent. The table lists 60,000 to 80,000 clones, 75% to 90% of them singletons. The starting material was CD4+ or CD8+ T cells sorted from blood, obtained in a trial of the OX40 agonist ivuxolimab. These receptors came from an adult with an advanced solid tumor such as melanoma, head and neck, liver or kidney cancer. The CDR3 runs from the conserved cysteine through the conserved F or W. The order of the fields is clone size, CDR3 length, J gene, V gene, CDR3 protein. Not every row has a clone size; where given, it reads once, few, many or a size class.

clone size: NA; CDR3 length: 17; J gene: TRBJ2-3; V gene: TRBV23-1; CDR3 protein: CASSQSVWRGWGDTQYF
clone size: once; CDR3 length: 17; J gene: TRBJ1-4; V gene: TRBV9; CDR3 protein: CASSHSGNRGFNEKLFF
clone size: NA; CDR3 length: 14; J gene: TRBJ2-3; V gene: TRBV7-2; CDR3 protein: CASREVAGVDTQYF
clone size: NA; CDR3 length: 15; J gene: TRBJ2-5; V gene: TRBV2; CDR3 protein: CASSEMGLAGQTQYF
clone size: NA; CDR3 length: 13; J gene: TRBJ1-2; V gene: TRBV7-3; CDR3 protein: CASSPADRQGYTF
clone size: NA; CDR3 length: 16; J gene: TRBJ2-5; V gene: TRBV28; CDR3 protein: CASGPGLAGVQETQYF
clone size: few; CDR3 length: 14; J gene: TRBJ2-7; V gene: TRBV5-1; CDR3 protein: CASSLTAGGNEQYF
clone size: NA; CDR3 length: 15; J gene: TRBJ2-1; V gene: TRBV5-6; CDR3 protein: CASSLLQDHGNEQFF
clone size: NA; CDR3 length: 15; J gene: NA; V gene: TRBV28; CDR3 protein: CASSSRQGAIYEQYF
clone size: NA; CDR3 length: 16; J gene: TRBJ2-1; V gene: TRBV6-5; CDR3 protein: CASSYAGLAGSREQFF
clone size: once; CDR3 length: 15; J gene: TRBJ1-4; V gene: TRBV6-6; CDR3 protein: CASRTGGATNEKLFF
clone size: once; CDR3 length: 17; J gene: TRBJ2-2; V gene: TRBV5-1; CDR3 protein: CASSPASGTGTTGELFF
clone size: once; CDR3 length: 14; J gene: TRBJ1-2; V gene: TRBV19; CDR3 protein: CASRTGGANYGYTF
clone size: NA; CDR3 length: 16; J gene: TRBJ2-1; V gene: TRBV10-3; CDR3 protein: CAIRDTDWSSYNEQFF
clone size: NA; CDR3 length: 17; J gene: TRBJ1-3; V gene: TRBV5-1; CDR3 protein: CASSLGTGALGGNTIYF
clone size: once; CDR3 length: 17; J gene: TRBJ2-2; V gene: TRBV5-1; CDR3 protein: CASSLIAAMLNTGELFF
clone size: NA; CDR3 length: 13; J gene: TRBJ1-2; V gene: TRBV27; CDR3 protein: CASRSGSRKGYTF
clone size: NA; CDR3 length: 13; J gene: TRBJ2-3; V gene: TRBV18; CDR3 protein: CASLTSDTDTQYF
clone size: many; CDR3 length: 14; J gene: TRBJ1-4; V gene: TRBV18; CDR3 protein: CASSPPGDSEKLFF
clone size: NA; CDR3 length: 16; J gene: TRBJ2-1; V gene: TRBV4-1; CDR3 protein: CASSQEPRQYRSEQFF
clone size: NA; CDR3 length: 12; J gene: TRBJ1-5; V gene: TRBV7-9; CDR3 protein: CASSQSSQPQHF
clone size: NA; CDR3 length: 13; J gene: TRBJ2-1; V gene: TRBV7-2; CDR3 protein: CASSSYSGSEQFF
clone size: NA; CDR3 length: 15; J gene: TRBJ2-3; V gene: TRBV7-3; CDR3 protein: CASSLRAGAADTQYF
clone size: NA; CDR3 length: 15; J gene: TRBJ1-6; V gene: TRBV5-5; CDR3 protein: CASSIHSSYNSPLHF
clone size: NA; CDR3 length: 16; J gene: TRBJ2-7; V gene: TRBV2; CDR3 protein: CASSRIRTGISYEQYF
clone size: NA; CDR3 length: 14; J gene: TRBJ1-1; V gene: TRBV5-4; CDR3 protein: CALWRWERGTEAFF
clone size: NA; CDR3 length: 16; J gene: TRBJ2-1; V gene: TRBV19; CDR3 protein: CASSMVGWAAYNEQFF
clone size: NA; CDR3 length: 15; J gene: TRBJ2-2; V gene: TRBV6-6; CDR3 protein: CASSYRGLNTGELFF
clone size: NA; CDR3 length: 14; J gene: TRBJ2-1; V gene: TRBV5-1; CDR3 protein: CASSPGGFYNEQFF
clone size: NA; CDR3 length: 17; J gene: TRBJ1-5; V gene: TRBV19; CDR3 protein: CASSQAGTGVLNQPQHF
clone size: NA; CDR3 length: 13; J gene: TRBJ1-4; V gene: TRBV5-1; CDR3 protein: CASSLPSLEKLFF
clone size: NA; CDR3 length: 12; J gene: TRBJ1-1; V gene: TRBV10-1; CDR3 protein: CASSFMNTEAFF
clone size: NA; CDR3 length: 15; J gene: TRBJ1-2; V gene: TRBV18; CDR3 protein: CASSITGGRDYGYTF
clone size: NA; CDR3 length: 15; J gene: NA; V gene: TRBV2; CDR3 protein: CASRPRQGASYEQYF
clone size: NA; CDR3 length: 13; J gene: TRBJ2-3; V gene: TRBV7-9; CDR3 protein: CASSTPRGDTQYF
clone size: NA; CDR3 length: 16; J gene: TRBJ2-1; V gene: TRBV23-1; CDR3 protein: CASSPLWGRRMNEQFF
clone size: NA; CDR3 length: 15; J gene: TRBJ2-3; V gene: TRBV11-2; CDR3 protein: CASSIGTGGTDTQYF
clone size: NA; CDR3 length: 13; J gene: TRBJ1-1; V gene: TRBV18; CDR3 protein: CASSQTQNTEAFF
clone size: NA; CDR3 length: 17; J gene: TRBJ1-6; V gene: TRBV9; CDR3 protein: CASSAGGISSYNSPLHF
clone size: NA; CDR3 length: 17; J gene: TRBJ1-1; V gene: TRBV2; CDR3 protein: CASRRLGTGAQDTEAFF
clone size: NA; CDR3 length: 14; J gene: TRBJ1-2; V gene: TRBV28; CDR3 protein: CASSPRRAGGGYTF
clone size: NA; CDR3 length: 17; J gene: TRBJ2-5; V gene: TRBV28; CDR3 protein: CASSAAWGQGRQETQYF
clone size: NA; CDR3 length: 15; J gene: TRBJ1-1; V gene: TRBV11-1; CDR3 protein: CASNPTGVSNTEAFF
clone size: NA; CDR3 length: 12; J gene: TRBJ2-3; V gene: TRBV28; CDR3 protein: CASSLTGRGQYF
clone size: NA; CDR3 length: 16; J gene: TRBJ2-7; V gene: TRBV10-1; CDR3 protein: CASSEVGGSGSHEQYF
clone size: NA; CDR3 length: 14; J gene: TRBJ2-1; V gene: TRBV15; CDR3 protein: CATSRDIESNEQFF
clone size: few; CDR3 length: 13; J gene: TRBJ1-1; V gene: TRBV28; CDR3 protein: CASRRGMNTEAFF
clone size: NA; CDR3 length: 16; J gene: TRBJ2-7; V gene: TRBV9; CDR3 protein: CASTPSGWSGDLPPYF
clone size: NA; CDR3 length: 14; J gene: TRBJ1-4; V gene: TRBV5-8; CDR3 protein: CASSLGPGGEKLFF
clone size: NA; CDR3 length: 13; J gene: TRBJ2-2; V gene: TRBV10-1; CDR3 protein: CASSESRVGELFF
clone size: NA; CDR3 length: 14; J gene: TRBJ2-5; V gene: TRBV15; CDR3 protein: CATRAGQNQETQYF
clone size: NA; CDR3 length: 17; J gene: TRBJ2-2; V gene: TRBV5-1; CDR3 protein: CASSRRLASANTGELFF
clone size: few; CDR3 length: 14; J gene: TRBJ2-2; V gene: TRBV6-6; CDR3 protein: CASSYSTRIGELFF